The rows below give T cell receptor beta chains drawn from one sample of a study of OX40 agonist ivuxolimab in advanced cancers. Sequencing used immunoSEQ multiplex PCR; TCRdb keeps in-frame clones, though not all of them. Counted here are roughly 53,000 clones, roughly 79% occurring once; the ten biggest clones make up 2% to 3%. The material was CD4+ or CD8+ T cells sorted from blood, obtained in a trial of the OX40 agonist ivuxolimab. The receptors shown here come from an adult with an advanced solid tumor such as melanoma, head and neck, liver or kidney cancer. Each CDR3 is given with its conserved first and last residue. The D gene is left open where the match is weak. A row's size may be missing; if present it is once, few, many or a size class.

TRBJ2-5	.	.	TRBV27	TGTGCCAGCAGTAAAGGGGCTAGCAGTCAAGAGACCCAGTACTTC	CASSKGASSQETQYF
TRBJ2-2	TRBD1	.	TRBV5-8	TGTGCCAGCCGGCCGACAGGGGGGGTCACCGGGGAGCTGTTTTTT	CASRPTGGVTGELFF
TRBJ1-5	TRBD1	.	TRBV19	TGTGCCAGTAGTATAGATCGCCAGGGGGATAGCAATCAGCCCCAGCATTTT	CASSIDRQGDSNQPQHF
TRBJ2-3	TRBD1	.	TRBV28	TGTGCCAGCAGTCCACGGACGGGACAGGCTACAGATACGCAGTATTTT	CASSPRTGQATDTQYF
TRBJ2-1	.	few	TRBV29-1	TGCAGCGAGGCAGTTGGGCTTTACAATGAGCAGTTCTTC	CSEAVGLYNEQFF
TRBJ1-2	.	few	TRBV19	TGTGCCAGTAGTCCTACAGGGTTCGGCTACACCTTC	CASSPTGFGYTF
TRBJ1-5	TRBD1	.	TRBV28	TGTGCCAGCAGACTAGGGACAGCCTATAGCAATCAGCCCCAGCATTTT	CASRLGTAYSNQPQHF
TRBJ2-7	.	.	TRBV5-1	TGCGCCAGCAGGTCGGAGTCTACGATTCAGTACTTC	CASRSESTIQYF
TRBJ2-7	.	.	TRBV15	TGTGCCACCAGCAGAGAAAAGGGGACGGTCTCCTACGAGCAGTACTTC	CATSREKGTVSYEQYF
TRBJ2-2	TRBD2	.	TRBV19	TGTGCCAGTATCCGGGGAGGCGGGGGATCGACCGGGGAGCTGTTTTTT	CASIRGGGGSTGELFF
TRBJ2-7	TRBD1	few	TRBV18	TGTGCCAGCTCACGGACCGGGACAGGGGGAAGCTACGAGCAGTACTTC	CASSRTGTGGSYEQYF
TRBJ1-6	.	.	TRBV4-3	TGCGCCAGCAGCCAAGTTATAACGGGGTACGGTTCGGATTCACCCCTCCACTTT	CASSQVITGYGSDSPLHF
TRBJ2-7	TRBD2	.	TRBV2	TGTGCCAGCAGGGCTGGACTAGCGGGGGTATTCGAGCAGTACTTC	CASRAGLAGVFEQYF
TRBJ2-7	TRBD1	.	TRBV30	TGTGCCTGGACTGGAGTGACAGGGGGGTACGAGCAGTACTTC	CAWTGVTGGYEQYF
TRBJ1-1	TRBD1	.	TRBV18	TGTGCCAGCTCACCAGGGACAGGGCGGCCGGGAGCCACTGAAGCTTTCTTT	CASSPGTGRPGATEAFF
TRBJ2-7	.	.	TRBV6-1	TGTGCCAGCAGTGACGCCGGGTTCTCCGACGAGCAGTACTTC	CASSDAGFSDEQYF
TRBJ2-5	.	.	TRBV11-3	TGTGCCAGCAGCTTAGGAGTTGAGACGGGGACCCAGTACTTC	CASSLGVETGTQYF
TRBJ1-2	.	.	TRBV6-5	TGTGCCAGCAGTTACCTCAGGGACTTTCTGGGCTACACCTTC	CASSYLRDFLGYTF
TRBJ2-3	.	once	TRBV7-3	TGTGCCAGCAGCTTTAAGGGAGACACAGATACGCAGTATTTT	CASSFKGDTDTQYF
TRBJ1-5	.	few	TRBV7-3	TGTGCCAGCAGTCCGGGGCAGAATCAGCCCCAGCATTTT	CASSPGQNQPQHF
TRBJ2-1	.	.	TRBV2	TGTGCCAGCAGCGTGGGACGAAACAATGAGCAGTTCTTC	CASSVGRNNEQFF
TRBJ1-4	.	.	TRBV7-2	TGTGCCAGCAGCTTTGACAGGAATGAAAAACTGTTTTTT	CASSFDRNEKLFF
TRBJ2-2	TRBD1	.	TRBV4-2	TGTGCCAGCAGCCAAGATCCTCCGGGACAGGGCTCCGCCGGGGAGCTGTTTTTT	CASSQDPPGQGSAGELFF
TRBJ2-3	.	.	TRBV15	TGTGCCACCAGCAGAGATGGGAGACCTAGCACAGATACGCAGTATTTT	CATSRDGRPSTDTQYF
TRBJ2-1	TRBD2	.	TRBV5-4	TGTGCCAGCAGCCGGACTAGCGGGAACTGGGGTGAGCAGTTCTTC	CASSRTSGNWGEQFF
TRBJ2-7	TRBD1	.	TRBV29-1	TGCAGCGCCCGGACCGGGACAGGGGTAATAGGCTACGAGCAGTACTTC	CSARTGTGVIGYEQYF
TRBJ2-7	.	.	TRBV7-2	TGTGCCAGCAGCCATTCCCTGACTACCTCCTACGAGCAGTACTTC	CASSHSLTTSYEQYF
TRBJ2-5	.	.	TRBV2	TGTGCCAGCGCCGGGACCCCTATGACCCAGTACTTC	CASAGTPMTQYF
TRBJ2-7	TRBD2	.	TRBV6-6	TGTGCCCACGCGGGTAGCGGGGGGGCTAGTTCCTACGAGCAGTACTTC	CAHAGSGGASSYEQYF
TRBJ1-3	TRBD1	.	TRBV5-1	TGCGCCAGCAGCTCTACAGGGGTCCCACTCTCTGGAAACACCATATATTTT	CASSSTGVPLSGNTIYF
TRBJ1-2	.	once	TRBV27	TGTGCCAGCAGTCCCATAGGGTCAGTCCCTCACGGGGGCTACACCTTC	CASSPIGSVPHGGYTF
TRBJ1-1	.	.	TRBV5-1	TGCGCCAGCAGCGGGTTAGAGAACACTGAAGCTTTCTTT	CASSGLENTEAFF